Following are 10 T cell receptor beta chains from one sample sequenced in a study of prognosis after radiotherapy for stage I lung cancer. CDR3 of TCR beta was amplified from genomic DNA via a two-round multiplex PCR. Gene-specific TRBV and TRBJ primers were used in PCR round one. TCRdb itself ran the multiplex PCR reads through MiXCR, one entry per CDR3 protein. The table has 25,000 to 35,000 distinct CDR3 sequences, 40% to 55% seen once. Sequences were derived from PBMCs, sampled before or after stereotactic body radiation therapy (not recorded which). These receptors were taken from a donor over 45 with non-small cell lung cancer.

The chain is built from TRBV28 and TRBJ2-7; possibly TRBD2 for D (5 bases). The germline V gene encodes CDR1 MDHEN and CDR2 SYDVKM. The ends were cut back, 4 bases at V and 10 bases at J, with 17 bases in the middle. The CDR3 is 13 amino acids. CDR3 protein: CASSSPVRVDQYF. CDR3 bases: TGTGCCAGCAGTTCTCCGGTGCGGGTCGATCAGTACTTC.

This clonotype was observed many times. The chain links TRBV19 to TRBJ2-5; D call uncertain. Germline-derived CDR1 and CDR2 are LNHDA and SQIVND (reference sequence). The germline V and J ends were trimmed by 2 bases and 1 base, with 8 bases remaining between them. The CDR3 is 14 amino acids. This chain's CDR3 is CASSIPTAQETQYF. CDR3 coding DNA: TGTGCCAGTAGTATACCGACGGCCCAAGAGACCCAGTACTTC.

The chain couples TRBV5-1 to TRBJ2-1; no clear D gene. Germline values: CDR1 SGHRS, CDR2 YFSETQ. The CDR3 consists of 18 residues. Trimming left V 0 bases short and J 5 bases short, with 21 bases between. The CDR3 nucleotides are TGCGCCAGCAGCTTGGGGAGATTTGGGTACATGTACCACAATGAGCAGTTCTTC. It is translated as CASSLGRFGYMYHNEQFF.

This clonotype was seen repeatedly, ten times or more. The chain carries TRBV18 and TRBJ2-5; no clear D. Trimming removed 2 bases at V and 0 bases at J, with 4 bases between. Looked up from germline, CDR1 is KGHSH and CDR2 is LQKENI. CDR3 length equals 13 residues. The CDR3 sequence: CASSPDYQETQYF. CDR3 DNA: TGTGCCAGCTCACCAGACTACCAAGAGACCCAGTACTTC.

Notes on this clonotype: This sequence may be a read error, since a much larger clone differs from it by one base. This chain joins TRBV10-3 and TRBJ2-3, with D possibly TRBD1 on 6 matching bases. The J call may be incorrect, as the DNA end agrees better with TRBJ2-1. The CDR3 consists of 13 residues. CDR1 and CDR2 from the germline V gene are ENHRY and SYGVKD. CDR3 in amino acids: CSISGGQYNEQFF. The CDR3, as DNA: TGTTCCATCAGTGGGGGCCAATACAATGAGCAGTTCTTC.

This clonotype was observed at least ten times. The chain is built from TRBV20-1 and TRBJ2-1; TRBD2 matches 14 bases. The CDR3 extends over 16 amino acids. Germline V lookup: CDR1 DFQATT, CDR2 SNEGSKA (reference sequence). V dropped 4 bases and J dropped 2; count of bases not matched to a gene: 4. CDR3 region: CSAMTSGRAAYNEQFF. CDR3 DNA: TGCAGTGCTATGACTAGCGGGAGGGCCGCCTACAATGAGCAGTTCTTC.

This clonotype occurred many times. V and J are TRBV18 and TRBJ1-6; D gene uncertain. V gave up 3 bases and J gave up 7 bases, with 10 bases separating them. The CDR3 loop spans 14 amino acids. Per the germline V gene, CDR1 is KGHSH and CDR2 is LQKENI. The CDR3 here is CASSPNGENSPLHF. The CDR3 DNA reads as TGTGCCAGCTCACCTAACGGGGAAAATTCACCCCTCCACTTT.

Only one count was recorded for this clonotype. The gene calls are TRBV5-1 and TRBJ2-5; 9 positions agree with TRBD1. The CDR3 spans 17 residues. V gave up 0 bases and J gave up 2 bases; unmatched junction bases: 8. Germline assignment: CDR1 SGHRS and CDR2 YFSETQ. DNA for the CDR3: TGCGCCAGCAGCTTGGTTCCGGGACAGGGTAATCAAGAGACCCAGTACTTC. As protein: CASSLVPGQGNQETQYF.

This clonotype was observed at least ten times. Here the CDR3 DNA reads TGCGCCAGCAGCACGGAGTCGGGAGGGTGGGATGAGCAGTTCTTC. Protein: CASSTESGGWDEQFF. The chain links TRBV5-1 to TRBJ2-1; 8 bases fit TRBD2. V shed 4 bases and J 8 bases; nucleotides not matched to a gene: 11. The CDR3 runs to 15 residues. Germline assignment: CDR1 SGHRS and CDR2 YFSETQ.

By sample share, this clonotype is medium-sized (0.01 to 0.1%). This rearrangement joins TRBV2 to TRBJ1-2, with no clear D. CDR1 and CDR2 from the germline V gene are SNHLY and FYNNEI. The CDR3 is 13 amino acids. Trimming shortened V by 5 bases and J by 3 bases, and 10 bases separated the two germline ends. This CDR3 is CASSSAGHYGYTF. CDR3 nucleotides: TGTGCCAGCAGTTCGGCGGGCCACTATGGCTACACCTTC.